The source of this TCR beta chain is a study of blood T cell repertoires in COVID-19. The protocol was immunoSEQ multiplex PCR, while the TCRdb copy is restricted to in-frame clones and leaves out a portion. The sample includes 310,000 or so clones, around 87% of them seen just once. The CDR3 runs to 16 residues. Trimming removed 1 base at V and 3 bases at J, with 14 bases between. Germline V lookup: CDR1 SGHTA, CDR2 FQGNSA. The sequence came from a man between 65 and 79 years old with acute or convalescent COVID-19. The V and J genes are TRBV7-2 and TRBJ2-3; maybe TRBD1 (5 bases). The specimen sequenced was peripheral blood. This chain's CDR3 is CASSLVTRQSTDTQYF. Here the CDR3 DNA reads TGTGCCAGCAGCTTAGTTACGAGACAGTCTACAGATACGCAGTATTTT.